Listed below are T cell receptor beta chains from one sample, sequenced in a study of radiotherapy plus CTLA-4 blockade in lung cancer. Only in-frame clones appear in the TCRdb table, and some are missing; sequencing was by immunoSEQ multiplex PCR. The sample has about 93,000 clones, roughly 88% seen once. The sample was peripheral blood, taken from a patient treated with radiotherapy plus ipilimumab. These receptors all stem from a human donor with non-small cell lung cancer that progressed on radiotherapy plus ipilimumab. Both conserved end residues are part of each CDR3. The order of the fields is V gene, clone size, D gene, J gene, CDR3 DNA, CDR3 protein. D genes are given only for firm matches. Size is omitted from some rows. Given values are once, few, many or a class for expanded clones.

>TRBV4-1|NA|NA|TRBJ2-7
TGCGCCAGCAGCCAAGATTGGGGGGACCGACCCGAGCAGTACTTC
CASSQDWGDRPEQYF
>TRBV27|few|TRBD2|TRBJ2-7
TGTGCCAGCAGTTCCACTCTGAGCGGGAGTGCCTACGAGCAGTACTTC
CASSSTLSGSAYEQYF
>TRBV4-1|NA|NA|TRBJ2-3
TGCGCCAGCAGCCAAGTTGCTGCGGTAGATACGCAGTATTTT
CASSQVAAVDTQYF
>TRBV5-1|NA|NA|TRBJ2-5
TGCGCCAGCAGCTTGGCGGGGCTAGACCAAGAGACCCAGTACTTC
CASSLAGLDQETQYF
>TRBV30|NA|NA|TRBJ1-5
TGTGCCTGGAGTGTACGAGGTCAAGGTCAGCCCCAGCATTTT
CAWSVRGQGQPQHF
>TRBV7-2|NA|TRBD1|TRBJ1-1
TGTGCCAGCAGCTTCGGGACAGTCAAAGCTTTCTTT
CASSFGTVKAFF
>TRBV29-1|NA|TRBD2|TRBJ2-3
TGCAGCGTTGAATCCCCACGAGCGGGGGGGGCAGATACGCAGTATTTT
CSVESPRAGGADTQYF
>TRBV9|NA|TRBD2|TRBJ2-5
TGTGCCAGCAGCGTAGGCAGCGGGAGGTTTGAGACCCAGTACTTC
CASSVGSGRFETQYF
>TRBV2|NA|TRBD1|TRBJ1-1
TGTGCCAGCAGTACAGGGGCTGAAGCTTTCTTT
CASSTGAEAFF
>TRBV2|NA|TRBD1|TRBJ2-7
TGTGCCAGCAGTGAACTAAACCGGGACAGGGGGCTTTACGAGCAGTACTTC
CASSELNRDRGLYEQYF
>TRBV9|NA|NA|TRBJ2-7
TGTGCCAGCAGCCGGGACGGACTCTACGAGCAGTACTTC
CASSRDGLYEQYF
>TRBV6-1|NA|NA|TRBJ2-5
TGTGCCAGCAGTGAAGCGTCTTTTATGGGGCCCGGCGTGTCAAGTGTTAGAGAGACCCAGTACTTC
CASSEASFMGPGVSSVRETQYF
>TRBV7-8|NA|TRBD1|TRBJ2-7
TGTGCCAGCAGCTGGGGGACAGGGCCCTACGAGCAGTACTTC
CASSWGTGPYEQYF
>TRBV29-1|NA|NA|TRBJ1-1
TGCAGCGTTTTTACGGGGGGGATAGGGAAAGCTTTCTTT
CSVFTGGIGKAFF
>TRBV5-6|NA|NA|TRBJ2-3
TGTGCCAGCAGCCCGGCCGACAGCGATACGCAGTATTTT
CASSPADSDTQYF
>TRBV29-1|NA|NA|TRBJ2-1
TGCAGCGTAGGTCGACAGCGAAACCGAATGGGTGAGCAGTTCTTC
CSVGRQRNRMGEQFF
>TRBV4-2|NA|NA|TRBJ1-2
TGTGCCAGCAGCTATCCCTTAGCTAACTATGGCTACACCTTC
CASSYPLANYGYTF
>TRBV7-9|NA|NA|TRBJ2-5
TGTGCCAGCAGCCCAGCAGCAGTGGAGACCCAGTACTTC
CASSPAAVETQYF
>TRBV10-1|few|TRBD1|TRBJ1-4
TGCGCCAGCAGTGAGGACAGGGGAGATGAAAAACTGTTTTTT
CASSEDRGDEKLFF
>TRBV6-5|NA|NA|TRBJ1-1
TGTGCCAGCAGTATAACAGAGACGAACACTGAAGCTTTCTTT
CASSITETNTEAFF
>TRBV19|NA|NA|TRBJ1-5
TGTGCCAGTAGTACACGCAATACCAATCAGCCCCAGCATTTT
CASSTRNTNQPQHF
>TRBV29-1|NA|NA|TRBJ2-1
TGCAGCGTTGGAATGACCCAGGAGCAGTTCTTC
CSVGMTQEQFF
>TRBV6-6|NA|NA|TRBJ2-7
TGTGCCAGCAGGTACTCCTACGAGCAGTACTTC
CASRYSYEQYF
>TRBV19|NA|TRBD2|TRBJ2-3
TGTGCCAGTAGTATTGAAGGACTAGAGGCAGATACGCAGTATTTT
CASSIEGLEADTQYF
>TRBV27|NA|NA|TRBJ2-2
TGTGCCAGCAGTTTGAGGCACTCCACCGGGGAGCTGTTTTTT
CASSLRHSTGELFF
>TRBV5-5|NA|NA|TRBJ2-1
TGTGCCAGCAGCTTTGGTGCCGAAAAAACCTACAATGAGCAGTTCTTC
CASSFGAEKTYNEQFF
>TRBV27|NA|TRBD1|TRBJ2-4
TGTGCCAGCAGTTTATCGGGGACAGGGGGGGACAAAAACATTCAGTACTTC
CASSLSGTGGDKNIQYF
>TRBV6-1|once|TRBD1|TRBJ2-3
TGTGCCACCGGGACAGGGTGGGATACGCAGTATTTT
CATGTGWDTQYF
>TRBV2|NA|NA|TRBJ1-2
TGTGCCAGCAGCCGGGACAAATACTATGGCTACACCTTC
CASSRDKYYGYTF
>TRBV4-2|NA|TRBD1|TRBJ1-1
TGTGCCAGCAGCCAAGTCAACCGGGACAGTGAAGCTTTCTTT
CASSQVNRDSEAFF
>TRBV7-8|NA|NA|TRBJ2-7
TGTGCCAGCAGCACCAAAGGGACGAGCGCGGAGCAGTACTTC
CASSTKGTSAEQYF
>TRBV11-3|NA|NA|TRBJ2-2
TGTGCCAGCAGCTTAGGCGGGACCCTATTTTCGGGCACCGGGGAGCTGTTTTTT
CASSLGGTLFSGTGELFF
>TRBV5-4|NA|TRBD2|TRBJ2-7
TGTGCCAGCAGCTTTCTTAGCGGGAGGGCGGGAGAGCAGTACTTC
CASSFLSGRAGEQYF
>TRBV6-1|NA|TRBD1|TRBJ1-1
TGTGCCAGCAGTGAAAGACAGGGGGTGAACACTGAAGCTTTCTTT
CASSERQGVNTEAFF
>TRBV7-2|few|NA|TRBJ1-2
TGTGCCAGCAGCTTTGGATCCTACTATGGCTACACCTTC
CASSFGSYYGYTF
>TRBV2|NA|NA|TRBJ2-6
TGTGCCAGCGCTAGGCGGGACAGTGTAACCCCTGGGGCCAACGTCCTGACTTTC
CASARRDSVTPGANVLTF
>TRBV18|NA|NA|TRBJ1-1
TGTGCCAGCTCACCCCAAGTGGGGGGGGGCGCCGGCACTGAAGCTTTCTTT
CASSPQVGGGAGTEAFF
>TRBV5-5|NA|TRBD2|TRBJ2-7
TGTGCCAGCAGCCCCCGGGAGGGTTGGGATTACGAGCAGTACTTC
CASSPREGWDYEQYF
>TRBV11-2|NA|TRBD2|TRBJ2-2
TGTGCCAGCGGTAGCGGGAGGGCCGGGGAGCTGTTTTTT
CASGSGRAGELFF
>TRBV30|few|NA|TRBJ1-1
TGTGCCTGGAGTGTCGGGCGGACCCTGAACACTGAAGCTTTCTTT
CAWSVGRTLNTEAFF
>TRBV27|NA|NA|TRBJ1-2
TGTGCCAGCAGTTTCCAACAGGGCTATGGCTACACCTTC
CASSFQQGYGYTF
>TRBV5-1|NA|TRBD2|TRBJ2-1
TGCGCCAGCAGCTTGGGCGGGAGCTCCTACAATGAGCAGTTCTTC
CASSLGGSSYNEQFF
>TRBV2|NA|NA|TRBJ2-3
TGTGCCAGCAGTGAAGACGGGAGAGGGGCAGATACGCAGTATTTT
CASSEDGRGADTQYF
>TRBV27|NA|NA|TRBJ2-3
TGTGCCAGCAGGTACAGCGGTCCCCGCACAGATACGCAGTATTTT
CASRYSGPRTDTQYF
>TRBV7-9|NA|TRBD1|TRBJ2-7
TGTGCCAGCAGCTCCCTGGGACAGAACTACGAGCAGTACTTC
CASSSLGQNYEQYF
>TRBV4-2|NA|TRBD1|TRBJ2-7
TGTGCCAGCAGCCAAGCCTTTGGACAGGACGGCTACGAGCAGTACTTC
CASSQAFGQDGYEQYF
>TRBV18|NA|TRBD1|TRBJ1-5
TGTGCCAGCTCACCCCAGGGGGAGAATCAGCCCCAGCATTTT
CASSPQGENQPQHF
>TRBV11-2|NA|TRBD1|TRBJ2-7
TGTGCCAGCAGCCTAAGGACAGGTTTGAGTTTGACATCCTACGAGCAGTACTTC
CASSLRTGLSLTSYEQYF
>TRBV6-1|NA|NA|TRBJ2-3
TGTGCCAGCAGTGAGGAAGATACGCAGTATTTT
CASSEEDTQYF
>TRBV4-1|NA|NA|TRBJ1-3
TGCGCCAGCAGCCAAGTCGGGCCGCACTCTGGAAACACCATATATTTT
CASSQVGPHSGNTIYF
>TRBV11-2|NA|NA|TRBJ2-7
TGTGCCAGCAGCCTAAGACGGGCGGCCTACGAGCAGTACTTC
CASSLRRAAYEQYF
>TRBV6-5|NA|NA|TRBJ1-1
TGTGCCAGCACCACCAGAGTGGGTCAACGCGAAGCTTTCTTT
CASTTRVGQREAFF
>TRBV18|NA|TRBD2|TRBJ2-1
TGTGCCAGCTCACCACGTGCTAGCGGGAGGAATAAGCAGTTCTTC
CASSPRASGRNKQFF
>TRBV5-5|NA|NA|TRBJ1-1
TGTGCCAGCAGGTTGTTGGCCGGCCCTAACAGTGAAGCTTTCTTT
CASRLLAGPNSEAFF